A single sample is the source of the 6 T cell receptor beta chains below, sequenced in a study of T cell responses to AZD1222 COVID-19 vaccine (dated by TCRdb to about 2021). The method was the immunoSEQ multiplex PCR assay. TCRdb stores this immuneACCESS table with in-frame sequences only. Part of the clones is absent; in the studies checked, under half of the shortfall reflects unresolved V genes, and no reason is known for the rest. For this sample there are roughly 100,000 clones; roughly 90% appear just once. The leading ten clones occupy 2% to 3% of the sample. The sample's time point label, in plain terms: baseline before first vaccination. Material: peripheral blood, obtained on day 0 of AZD1222 vaccination. The receptors here all came from an adult in good health.

V is TRBV24-1 and J is TRBJ1-2, with no clear D. CDR1 KGHDR and CDR2 SFDVKD come from the germline V gene. The V gene lost 5 bases and the J gene lost 4 bases, with 25 bases spanning the gap. The CDR3 has 18 amino acids. The CDR3 reads CATSANQETANLSYGYTF. The CDR3 bases are TGTGCCACCAGTGCCAACCAGGAAACAGCAAATCTTAGCTATGGCTACACCTTC.

This chain joins TRBV15 and TRBJ2-4, with TRBD2 as a possible D gene (5 bases). Germline-derived CDR1 and CDR2 are LNHNV and YYDKDF (reference sequence). Trimming removed 9 bases from V and 8 bases from J, with 20 bases in between. This CDR3 comprises 14 residues. The CDR3 reads CATQERVGSYIQYF. DNA of the CDR3: TGTGCCACTCAGGAGAGGGTTGGTAGCTACATTCAGTACTTC.

The chain links TRBV11-3 to TRBJ1-2; a weak D match, TRBD1 (6 bases). Germline V lookup: CDR1 SGHNT, CDR2 YENEEA. The CDR3 sequence is 13 residues long. The V gene lost 4 bases and the J gene lost 7 bases, with 13 bases spanning the gap. CDR3 in DNA: TGTGCCAGCAGCTGGGGACAAATAGCTGGCTACACCTTC. Translation gives CASSWGQIAGYTF.

The chain employs TRBV10-2 and TRBJ1-1; TRBD1 matches 7 bases. J lost 4 bases, V lost 7 bases, and 6 bases had no gene match. The germline V gene has CDR1 WSHSY and CDR2 SAAADI. The CDR3 is 13 amino acids. CDR3: CASTETGATEAFF. The CDR3 DNA sequence: TGCGCCAGCACCGAAACAGGGGCCACTGAAGCTTTCTTT.

The rearrangement uses TRBV10-1 and TRBJ2-5, with D perhaps TRBD1 (5 bases). The CDR3 length is 13 residues. Trimming took off 5 bases at V and 2 bases at J, with 9 bases between the two ends. CDR1 and CDR2 (germline): WNHNN, SYGVQD (reference sequence). CDR3 residues: CASSMTVQETQYF. CDR3 coding DNA: TGCGCCAGCAGTATGACAGTACAAGAGACCCAGTACTTC.

The table lists this clone with a count of one. The genes are TRBV18 and TRBJ1-4, with D tentatively TRBD1 (6 bases). The CDR3 length is 14 residues. Per the germline V gene, CDR1 is KGHSH and CDR2 is LQKENI. V lost 3 bases and J 2 bases, leaving 7 bases between the germline ends. CDR3 residues: CASSPTGTNEKLFF. CDR3 DNA: TGTGCCAGCTCACCTACAGGGACTAATGAAAAACTGTTTTTT. Full variable domain (outside the CDR3, taken from reference TRBV18 and TRBJ1-4): NAGVMQNPRHLVRRRGQEARLRCSPMKGHSHVYWYRQLPEEGLKFMVYLQKENIIDESGMPKERFSAEFPKEGPSILRIQQVVRGDSAAYFCASSPTGTNEKLFFGSGTQLSVL.